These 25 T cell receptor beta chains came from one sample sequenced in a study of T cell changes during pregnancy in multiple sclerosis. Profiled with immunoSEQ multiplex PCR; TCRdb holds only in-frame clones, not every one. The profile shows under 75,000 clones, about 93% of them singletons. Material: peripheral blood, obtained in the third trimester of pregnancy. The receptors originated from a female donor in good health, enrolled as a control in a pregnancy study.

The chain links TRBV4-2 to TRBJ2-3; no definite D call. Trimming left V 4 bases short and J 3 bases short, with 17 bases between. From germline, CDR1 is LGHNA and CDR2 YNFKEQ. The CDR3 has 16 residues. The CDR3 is CASSPLVVLETDTQYF. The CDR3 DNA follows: TGTGCCAGCAGCCCACTGGTTGTCCTCGAGACAGATACGCAGTATTTT.

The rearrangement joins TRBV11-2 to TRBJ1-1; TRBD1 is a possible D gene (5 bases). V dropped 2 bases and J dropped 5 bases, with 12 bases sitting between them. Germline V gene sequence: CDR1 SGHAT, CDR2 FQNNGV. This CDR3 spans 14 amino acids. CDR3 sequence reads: CASSLLQGRTEAFF. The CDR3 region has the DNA TGTGCCAGCAGCTTACTTCAGGGTAGAACTGAAGCTTTCTTT.

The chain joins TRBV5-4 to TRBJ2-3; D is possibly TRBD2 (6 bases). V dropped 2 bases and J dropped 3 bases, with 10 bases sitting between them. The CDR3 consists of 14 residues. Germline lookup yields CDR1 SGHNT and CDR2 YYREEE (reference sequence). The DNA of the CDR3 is TGTGCCAGCAGCTTCGGCGGGAATACAGATACGCAGTATTTT. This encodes CASSFGGNTDTQYF.

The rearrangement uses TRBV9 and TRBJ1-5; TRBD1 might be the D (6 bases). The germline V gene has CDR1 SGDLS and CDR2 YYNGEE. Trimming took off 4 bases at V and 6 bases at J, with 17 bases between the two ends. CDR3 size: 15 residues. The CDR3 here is CASSPSGGSSQPQHF. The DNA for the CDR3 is TGTGCCAGCAGCCCTAGCGGGGGCTCAAGTCAGCCCCAGCATTTT. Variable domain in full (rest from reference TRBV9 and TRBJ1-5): DSGVTQTPKHLITATGQRVTLRCSPRSGDLSVYWYQQSLDQGLQFLIQYYNGEERAKGNILERFSAQQFPDLHSELNLSSLELGDSALYFCASSPSGGSSQPQHFGDGTRLSIL.

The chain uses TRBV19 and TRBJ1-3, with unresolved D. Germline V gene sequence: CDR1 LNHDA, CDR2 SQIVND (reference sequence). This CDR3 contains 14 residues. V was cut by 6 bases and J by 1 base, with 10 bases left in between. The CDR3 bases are TGTGCCAGTAGAGCCCCGGGGTCTGGAAACACCATATATTTT. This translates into CASRAPGSGNTIYF.

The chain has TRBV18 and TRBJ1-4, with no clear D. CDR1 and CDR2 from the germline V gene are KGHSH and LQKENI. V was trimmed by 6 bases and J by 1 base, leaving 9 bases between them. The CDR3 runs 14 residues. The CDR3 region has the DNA TGTGCCAGCTCCAACACCCAAACTAATGAAAAACTGTTTTTT. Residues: CASSNTQTNEKLFF.

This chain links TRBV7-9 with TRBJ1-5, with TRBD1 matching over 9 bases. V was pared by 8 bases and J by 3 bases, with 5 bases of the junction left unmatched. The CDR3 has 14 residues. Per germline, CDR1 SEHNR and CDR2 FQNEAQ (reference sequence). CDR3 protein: CASQTGGNNQPQHF. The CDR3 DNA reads TGTGCCAGCCAGACAGGGGGAAACAATCAGCCCCAGCATTTT.

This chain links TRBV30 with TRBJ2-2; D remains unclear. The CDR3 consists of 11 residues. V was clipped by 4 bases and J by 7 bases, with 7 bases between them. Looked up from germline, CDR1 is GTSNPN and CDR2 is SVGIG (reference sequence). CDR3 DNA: TGTGCCTGGAAAGGCGGCGGGGAGCTGTTTTTT. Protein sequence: CAWKGGGELFF.

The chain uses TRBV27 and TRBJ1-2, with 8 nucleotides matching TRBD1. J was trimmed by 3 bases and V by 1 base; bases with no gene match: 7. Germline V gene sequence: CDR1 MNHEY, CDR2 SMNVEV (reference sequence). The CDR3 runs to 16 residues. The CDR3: CASSLWAGGTDYGYTF. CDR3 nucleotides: TGTGCCAGCAGTTTATGGGCAGGGGGCACGGACTATGGCTACACCTTC.

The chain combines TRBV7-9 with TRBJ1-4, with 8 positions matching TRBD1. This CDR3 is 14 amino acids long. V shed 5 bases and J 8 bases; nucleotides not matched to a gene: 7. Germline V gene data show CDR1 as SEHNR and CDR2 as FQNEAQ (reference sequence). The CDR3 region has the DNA TGTGCCAGCAGCCGGGCAGGGGGCGGGGAAAAACTGTTTTTT. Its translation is CASSRAGGGEKLFF.

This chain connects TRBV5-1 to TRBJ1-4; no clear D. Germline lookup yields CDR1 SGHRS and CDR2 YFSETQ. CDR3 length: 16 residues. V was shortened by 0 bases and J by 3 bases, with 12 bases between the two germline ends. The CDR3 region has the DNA TGCGCCAGCAGCTTGGGCCTCCTCGGGGCTAATGAAAAACTGTTTTTT. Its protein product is CASSLGLLGANEKLFF.

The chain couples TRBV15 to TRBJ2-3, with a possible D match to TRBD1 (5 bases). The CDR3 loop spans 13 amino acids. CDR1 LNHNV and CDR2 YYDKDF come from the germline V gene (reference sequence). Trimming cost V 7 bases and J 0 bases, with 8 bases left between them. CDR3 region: CATKAGSTDTQYF. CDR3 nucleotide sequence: TGTGCCACCAAGGCAGGGAGCACAGATACGCAGTATTTT.

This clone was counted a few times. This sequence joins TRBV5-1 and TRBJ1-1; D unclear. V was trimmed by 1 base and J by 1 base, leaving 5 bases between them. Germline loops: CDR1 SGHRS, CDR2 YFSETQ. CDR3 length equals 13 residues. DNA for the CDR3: TGCGCCAGCAGCTTGAATAAGAACACTGAAGCTTTCTTT. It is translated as CASSLNKNTEAFF.

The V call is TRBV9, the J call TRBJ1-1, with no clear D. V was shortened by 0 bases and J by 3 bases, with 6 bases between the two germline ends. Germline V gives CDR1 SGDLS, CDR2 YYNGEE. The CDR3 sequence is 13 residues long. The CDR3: CASSVGRDTEAFF. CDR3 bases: TGTGCCAGCAGCGTAGGCCGAGACACTGAAGCTTTCTTT.

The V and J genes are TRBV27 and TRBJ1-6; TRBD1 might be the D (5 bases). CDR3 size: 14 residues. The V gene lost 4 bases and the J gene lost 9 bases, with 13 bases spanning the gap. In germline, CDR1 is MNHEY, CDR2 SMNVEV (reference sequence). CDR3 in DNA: TGTGCCAGCAGTTGGGGGGATGTAGGTTCACCCCTCCACTTT. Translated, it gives CASSWGDVGSPLHF.

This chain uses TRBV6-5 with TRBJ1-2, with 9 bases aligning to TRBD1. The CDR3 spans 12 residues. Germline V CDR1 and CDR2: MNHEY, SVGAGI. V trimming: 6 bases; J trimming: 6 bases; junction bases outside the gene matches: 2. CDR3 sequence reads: CASRGQGNGYTF. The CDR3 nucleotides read TGTGCCAGCAGAGGACAGGGGAATGGCTACACCTTC.

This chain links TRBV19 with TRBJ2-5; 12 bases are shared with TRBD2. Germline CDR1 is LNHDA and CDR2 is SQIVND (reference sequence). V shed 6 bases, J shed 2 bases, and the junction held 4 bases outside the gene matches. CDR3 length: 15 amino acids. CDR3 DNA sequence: TGTGCCAGTAGCCGAGGACTAGCGGGGCAAGAGACCCAGTACTTC. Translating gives CASSRGLAGQETQYF.

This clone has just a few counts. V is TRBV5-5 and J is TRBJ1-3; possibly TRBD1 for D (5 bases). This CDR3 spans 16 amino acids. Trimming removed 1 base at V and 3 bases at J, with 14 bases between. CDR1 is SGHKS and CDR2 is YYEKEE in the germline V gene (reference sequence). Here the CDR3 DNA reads TGTGCCAGCAGCTTGCGGGGGGACCTTTATGGAAACACCATATATTTT. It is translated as CASSLRGDLYGNTIYF.

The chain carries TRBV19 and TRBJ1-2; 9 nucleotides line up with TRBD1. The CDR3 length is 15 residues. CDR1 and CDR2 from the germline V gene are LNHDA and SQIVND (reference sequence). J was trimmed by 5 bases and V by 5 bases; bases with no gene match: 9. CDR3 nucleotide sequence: TGTGCCAGTAGTTCGCCGGGACAGGGTGGATATGGCTACACCTTC. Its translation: CASSSPGQGGYGYTF.

CDR3 sequence: CASSLAGPHNEQFF. The CDR3 nucleotides are TGTGCCAGCAGCTTAGCGGGCCCACACAATGAGCAGTTCTTC. V and J are TRBV7-8 and TRBJ2-1; D remains ambiguous. Germline V CDR1 and CDR2: SGHVS, FQNEAQ. The CDR3 has 14 amino acids. The ends were cut back, 0 bases at V and 5 bases at J, with 8 bases in the middle.

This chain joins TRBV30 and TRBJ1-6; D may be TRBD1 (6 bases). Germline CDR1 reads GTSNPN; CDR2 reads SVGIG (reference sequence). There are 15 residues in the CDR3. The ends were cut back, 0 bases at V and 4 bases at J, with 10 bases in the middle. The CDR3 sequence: CAWSVNRDYNSPLHF. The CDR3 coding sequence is TGTGCCTGGAGTGTGAACAGGGATTATAATTCACCCCTCCACTTT.

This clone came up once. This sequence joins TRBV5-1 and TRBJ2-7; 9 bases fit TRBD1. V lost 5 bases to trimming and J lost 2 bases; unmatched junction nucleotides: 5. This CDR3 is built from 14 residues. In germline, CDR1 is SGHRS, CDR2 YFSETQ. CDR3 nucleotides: TGCGCCAGCAGGACCGGGACAGGGACCTACGAGCAGTACTTC. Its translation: CASRTGTGTYEQYF.

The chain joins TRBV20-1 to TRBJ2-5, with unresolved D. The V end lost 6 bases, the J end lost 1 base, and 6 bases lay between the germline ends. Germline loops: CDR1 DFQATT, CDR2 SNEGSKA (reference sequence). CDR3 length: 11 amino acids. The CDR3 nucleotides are TGCAGTGCCGCGGTCCAAGAGACCCAGTACTTC. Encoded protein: CSAAVQETQYF.

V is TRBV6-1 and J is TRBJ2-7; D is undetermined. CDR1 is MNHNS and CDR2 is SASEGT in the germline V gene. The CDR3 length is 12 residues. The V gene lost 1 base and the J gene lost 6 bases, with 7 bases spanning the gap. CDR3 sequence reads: CASSEGLGEQYF. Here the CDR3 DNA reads TGTGCCAGCAGTGAAGGGCTTGGCGAGCAGTACTTC.

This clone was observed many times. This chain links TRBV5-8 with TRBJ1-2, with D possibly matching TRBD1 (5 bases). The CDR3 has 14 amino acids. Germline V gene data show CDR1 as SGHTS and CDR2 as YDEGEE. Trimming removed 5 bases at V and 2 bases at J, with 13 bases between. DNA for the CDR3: TGTGCCAGCAGGTTCGTCGGGGGAAACTATGGCTACACCTTC. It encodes CASRFVGGNYGYTF.